A single sample gave rise to the 26 T cell receptor beta chains below, sequenced in a study of regulatory T cells in long-lasting Graves disease. The TCR beta library used iRepertoire HTBI primers with Arm-PCR amplification of CDR3. TCRdb reprocessed the multiplex PCR reads with MiXCR, giving one entry per CDR3 protein. The repertoire includes almost 350,000 distinct CDR3 sequences, around 19% of them detected once, and 29% sits in the top ten. Indicated time point: persistent/refractory GD, antithyroid drugs over 5 years with positive TRAb. The TCR library was made from RNA that had been extracted from PBMCs in TRIzol. The sample in question was peripheral blood mononuclear cells (PBMCs), obtained when the disease was refractory, from a patient treated with antithyroid drugs. Receptor source: a female donor with Graves disease.

On this clonotype: This may arise from a read error, as a much more abundant clone is one base away. The conserved final phenylalanine or tryptophan is absent from the CDR3, which likely points to a read error. The V and J genes are TRBV13 and TRBJ2-7; TRBD1 agrees at 8 bases. The junction had 2 bases not matched to a gene; V was cut back by 3 bases and J by 4 bases. The CDR3 is made up of 13 amino acids. Germline CDR1 and CDR2: PRHDT and FYEKMQ (reference sequence). In nucleotides, the CDR3 is TGTGCCAGCAGCTTCCGGGACAGGTACGAGCAGTACTCC. Its translation is CASSFRDRYEQYS.

This clonotype appeared a few times. This chain uses TRBV20-1 with TRBJ2-7; tentative D call: TRBD2 (5 bases). The V end was cut by 6 bases, the J end by 4 bases, with 19 bases between. The CDR3 runs 14 residues. Per the germline V gene, CDR1 is DFQATT and CDR2 is SNEGSKA (reference sequence). The CDR3 DNA is TGCAGTGCAGCCCGACGGGGTATTGGGTACGAGCAGTACTTC. It yields the protein CSAARRGIGYEQYF.

There are many counts of this clonotype. This rearrangement joins TRBV27 to TRBJ1-5; D ambiguous. V shed 6 bases and J shed 5 bases, with 17 bases lying between them. Germline V gives CDR1 MNHEY, CDR2 SMNVEV (reference sequence). This CDR3 contains 15 residues. CDR3 in amino acids: CASRGLDAGYQPQHF. In DNA form, the CDR3 reads TGTGCCAGCAGAGGTCTTGACGCGGGATATCAGCCCCAGCATTTT.

This clonotype was seen a single time. This chain uses TRBV10-3 with TRBJ1-4; D is ambiguous. Germline lookup yields CDR1 ENHRY and CDR2 SYGVKD. The CDR3 extends over 13 amino acids. V shed 7 bases and J shed 8 bases, with 14 bases lying between them. In nucleotides, the CDR3 is TGTGCCATCAATGATGGTTTAGGAGAAAAACTGTTTTTT. Protein: CAINDGLGEKLFF.

This clonotype appeared many times. The rearrangement links TRBV13 to TRBJ2-5; D call uncertain. CDR1 and CDR2 (germline): PRHDT, FYEKMQ (reference sequence). The ends were cut back, 4 bases at V and 5 bases at J, with 8 bases in the middle. The CDR3 sequence is 12 residues long. As DNA, the CDR3 is TGTGCCAGCAGCTCCTACGGGGAGACCCAGTACTTC. Protein sequence: CASSSYGETQYF.

This clonotype has a count of ten or more. The chain has TRBV6-1 and TRBJ2-5; tentative D call: TRBD1 (6 bases). The CDR3 sequence is 15 residues long. Trimming shortened V by 4 bases and J by 0 bases, and 12 bases separated the two germline ends. Germline values: CDR1 MNHNS, CDR2 SASEGT. CDR3 region: CASSGHRDNQETQYF. CDR3 DNA sequence: TGTGCCAGCAGTGGACACCGGGACAACCAAGAGACCCAGTACTTC.

Many counts were recorded for this clonotype. The V call is TRBV6-5, the J call TRBJ1-2; 9 nucleotides line up with TRBD1. This CDR3 region has 16 residues. The germline V gene encodes CDR1 MNHEY and CDR2 SVGAGI. The junction had 9 bases not matched to a gene; V was cut back by 3 bases and J by 4 bases. CDR3 bases: TGTGCCAGCAGTTATGGCCTGGAGACAGGGGGCTATGGCTACACCTTC. Its translation: CASSYGLETGGYGYTF.

This clonotype was observed many times. This CDR3 reads CSVNPGLAPYEQYF. For the CDR3, the DNA is TGCAGCGTTAATCCGGGACTGGCTCCCTACGAGCAGTACTTC. This sequence joins TRBV29-1 and TRBJ2-7, with a possible D match to TRBD2 (6 bases). Germline CDR1 is SQVTM and CDR2 is ANQGSEA. The V gene lost 5 bases and the J gene lost 2 bases, with 16 bases spanning the gap. The CDR3 contains 14 residues.

This clonotype was found many times. The chain has TRBV18 and TRBJ2-5, with D hard to call. The CDR3 contains 14 residues. The germline V and J ends were trimmed by 0 bases and 5 bases, with 10 bases remaining between them. The V gene's germline CDR1 is KGHSH and CDR2 LQKENI. The CDR3 region has the DNA TGTGCCAGCTCACCACCCAGCAAGCCGGAGACCCAGTACTTC. Encoded protein: CASSPPSKPETQYF.

Worth noting for this clonotype: A much larger clone lies a single base off, so this may be a read error. V is TRBV2 and J is TRBJ1-5, with TRBD1 matching 8 bases. The CDR3 loop spans 14 amino acids. The germline gives CDR1 SNHLY, CDR2 FYNNEI. CDR3 residues: CASSTGQGNRPQHF. The CDR3 DNA reads as TGTGCCAGCAGCACCGGACAGGGAAATCGGCCCCAGCATTTT.

The chain employs TRBV19 and TRBJ2-5; TRBD2 agrees at 8 bases. With 6 bases clipped from V and 9 bases from J, the junction kept 15 bases outside the gene matches. CDR3 length: 15 amino acids. Germline CDR1 and CDR2: LNHDA and SQIVND (reference sequence). The CDR3 is CASSILSGTSGPQYF. CDR3 DNA sequence: TGTGCCAGTAGCATCCTATCCGGGACTAGTGGGCCCCAGTACTTC. Full variable domain (remainder filled in from reference TRBV19 and TRBJ2-5): DGGITQSPKYLFRKEGQNVTLSCEQNLNHDAMYWYRQDPGQGLRLIYYSQIVNDFQKGDIAEGYSVSREKKESFPLTVTSAQKNPTAFYLCASSILSGTSGPQYFGPGTRLLVL.

There are a few counts of this clonotype. The genes are TRBV6-1 and TRBJ2-2, with unresolved D. The CDR3 is 13 residues long. V was pared by 1 base and J by 4 bases, with 4 bases between. Germline-derived CDR1 and CDR2 are MNHNS and SASEGT. The DNA of the CDR3 is TGTGCCAGCAGTGAAGGGTTCACCGGGGAGCTGTTTTTT. Translation: CASSEGFTGELFF.

The chain uses TRBV10-3 and TRBJ2-3; 9 positions agree with TRBD2. Germline CDR1 reads ENHRY; CDR2 reads SYGVKD. The CDR3 has 14 amino acids. The junction had 3 bases not matched to a gene; V was cut back by 6 bases and J by 2 bases. The CDR3 DNA follows: TGTGCCATCAGCGAGCGGGGGGTCACAGATACGCAGTATTTT. Translating gives CAISERGVTDTQYF.

This clonotype has at least ten counts. This sequence joins TRBV12-3 or TRBV12-4 and TRBJ1-1; D possibly corresponds to TRBD1 (5 bases). This CDR3 is 15 amino acids long. Trimming took 2 bases from V and 2 from J, leaving 12 bases between them. Here the CDR3 DNA reads TGTGCCAGCAGTTTAAAGAGACAGAGAAACACTGAAGCTTTCTTT. It translates to CASSLKRQRNTEAFF.

The rearrangement joins TRBV4-3 to TRBJ1-6; 8 bases fit TRBD1. The germline gives CDR1 LGHNA, CDR2 YSLEER. The CDR3 is made up of 15 amino acids. The trim removed 3 bases at V and 7 bases at J, leaving 5 bases unmatched. CDR3 bases: TGCGCCAGCAGCCAGGGGACAGGACAAAATTCACCCCTCCACTTT. Translating it yields CASSQGTGQNSPLHF.

This clonotype was recorded at least ten times. CDR3 loop: CASSYSRAGANVLTF. The CDR3 DNA reads as TGTGCCAGCAGTTACTCGAGGGCAGGGGCCAACGTCCTGACTTTC. The genes are TRBV6-5 and TRBJ2-6; perhaps TRBD2 as D (5 bases). The CDR3 is 15 amino acids. Germline V lookup: CDR1 MNHEY, CDR2 SVGAGI. Trimming cost V 0 bases and J 4 bases, with 7 bases left between them.

In its sample, this clonotype was seen many times. The chain couples TRBV28 to TRBJ1-6, with TRBD1 identical over 11 bases. Germline V CDR1 and CDR2: MDHEN, SYDVKM. V lost 3 bases, J lost 5 bases, and 15 bases stayed unmatched. The CDR3 has 20 amino acids. Here the CDR3 reads CASSFGMWVKGQGDNSPLHF. Here the CDR3 DNA reads TGTGCCAGCAGTTTCGGAATGTGGGTTAAGGGACAGGGGGATAATTCACCCCTCCACTTT.

This clonotype has more than one count but fewer than ten. The gene calls are TRBV2 and TRBJ1-1, with TRBD1 as a possible D gene (5 bases). Germline V lookup: CDR1 SNHLY, CDR2 FYNNEI. The CDR3 is 14 residues long. V shed 0 bases and J shed 0 bases, with 5 bases lying between them. The CDR3 sequence is CASSEAGVNTEAFF. CDR3 nucleotide sequence: TGTGCCAGCAGTGAAGCAGGGGTGAACACTGAAGCTTTCTTT.

CDR3 region: CATSRGESSYNEQFF. The CDR3 region has the DNA TGTGCCACCAGCAGAGGGGAGAGCTCCTACAATGAGCAGTTCTTC. The chain joins TRBV15 to TRBJ2-1, with D perhaps matching TRBD2 (5 bases). V was trimmed by 1 base and J by 0 bases, leaving 7 bases between them. CDR1 is LNHNV and CDR2 is YYDKDF in the germline V gene (reference sequence). The CDR3 consists of 15 residues.

This clonotype was seen at least ten times. The rearrangement links TRBV3-1 to TRBJ1-5; D call uncertain. The V gene lost 4 bases and the J gene lost 6 bases, with 10 bases spanning the gap. Germline V gives CDR1 LGHDT, CDR2 YNNKEL (reference sequence). The CDR3 sequence is 13 residues long. The CDR3 is CASSPKWGQPQHF. CDR3 nucleotide sequence: TGTGCCAGCAGCCCGAAATGGGGTCAGCCCCAGCATTTT.

This clonotype was seen only a few times. This sequence joins TRBV29-1 and TRBJ2-3; TRBD2 matches at 7 bases. Unmatched junction bases numbered 3, after V lost 4 bases and J lost 2 bases. CDR3 size: 13 residues. Germline V gives CDR1 SQVTM, CDR2 ANQGSEA. The CDR3 protein is CSVAGGDTDTQYF. For the CDR3, the DNA is TGCAGCGTTGCGGGGGGAGACACAGATACGCAGTATTTT.

This clonotype was observed at least ten times. The rearrangement joins TRBV27 to TRBJ2-7; D tentatively fits TRBD1 or TRBD2 (7 bases each). The CDR3 length is 14 residues. V was cut by 4 bases and J by 2 bases, with 12 bases left in between. The germline gives CDR1 MNHEY, CDR2 SMNVEV (reference sequence). In DNA, the CDR3 is TGTGCCAGCAGTTCAGGGGGAGGGCCCTACGAGCAGTACTTC. Protein sequence: CASSSGGGPYEQYF.

This clonotype showed up many times. The V call is TRBV6-1, the J call TRBJ2-5; TRBD2 matches 8 bases. The V segment lost 6 bases and the J segment 4 bases; nucleotides outside the gene matches: 7. The CDR3 consists of 14 residues. Germline V lookup: CDR1 MNHNS, CDR2 SASEGT. The CDR3, as DNA: TGTGCCAGCAGCCCCGGGGGGGGCTTAGAGACCCAGTACTTC. Translated, it gives CASSPGGGLETQYF.

V gene TRBV18 combines with J gene TRBJ2-2; D not resolved. Germline CDR1 reads KGHSH; CDR2 reads LQKENI. V was shortened by 3 bases and J by 4 bases, with 18 bases between the two germline ends. The CDR3 has 17 residues. The chain's CDR3 is CASSPIARAVTTGELFF. DNA of the CDR3: TGTGCCAGCTCACCGATAGCAAGGGCCGTTACCACCGGGGAGCTGTTTTTT.

This clonotype was observed many times. This chain connects TRBV28 to TRBJ2-5, with D perhaps matching TRBD1 or TRBD2 (5 bases each). This CDR3 has 13 amino acids. Trimming took off 6 bases at V and 5 bases at J, with 13 bases between the two ends. CDR1 MDHEN and CDR2 SYDVKM come from the germline V gene. CDR3: CASSPRGEETQYF. CDR3 DNA sequence: TGTGCCAGCAGCCCAAGAGGGGAGGAGACCCAGTACTTC.

This chain joins TRBV27 and TRBJ1-5; TRBD1 matches at 10 bases. The germline gives CDR1 MNHEY, CDR2 SMNVEV (reference sequence). This CDR3 spans 16 amino acids. Losses at the gene ends were 6 bases for V and 3 bases for J; bases not matched to a gene: 8. The CDR3 is CASREGTGDFNQPQHF. The DNA of the CDR3 is TGTGCCAGCAGGGAAGGGACAGGGGACTTCAATCAGCCCCAGCATTTT.